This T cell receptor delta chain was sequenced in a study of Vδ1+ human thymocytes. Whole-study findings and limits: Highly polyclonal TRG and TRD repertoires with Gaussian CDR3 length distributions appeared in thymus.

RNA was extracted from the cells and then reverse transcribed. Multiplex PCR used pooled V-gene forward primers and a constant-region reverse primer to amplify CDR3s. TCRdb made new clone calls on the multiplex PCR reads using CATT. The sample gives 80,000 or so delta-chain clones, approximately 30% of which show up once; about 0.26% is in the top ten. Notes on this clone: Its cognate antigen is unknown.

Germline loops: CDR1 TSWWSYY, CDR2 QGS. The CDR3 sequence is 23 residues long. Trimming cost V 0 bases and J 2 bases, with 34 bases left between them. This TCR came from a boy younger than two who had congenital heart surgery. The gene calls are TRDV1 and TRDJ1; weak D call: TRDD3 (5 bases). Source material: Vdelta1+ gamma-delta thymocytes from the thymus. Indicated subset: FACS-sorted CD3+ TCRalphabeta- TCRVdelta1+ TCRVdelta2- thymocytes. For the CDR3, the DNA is TGTGCTCTTGGGGAACTATTCGTTCCGAAAGTAGGTCTTGGGGACAGCGGGACCGATAAACTCATCTTT. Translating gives CALGELFVPKVGLGDSGTDKLIF.